Presented here are 5 T cell receptor beta chains from one specimen sequenced in a study of shared clonotypes between healthy human individuals. Repertoires were generated with immunoSEQ multiplex PCR, while TCRdb's copy carries only in-frame clones and drops some. The data show about 1.4 million clones, about 96% seen once. Sequencing was done on a sample of naive CD4+ T cells sorted from blood. As to subset: CD45RA+ positively selected. The source of these receptors is a man aged 30 to 45 in good health.

This chain links TRBV18 with TRBJ2-1; 10 nucleotides line up with TRBD2. The CDR3 consists of 15 residues. In germline, CDR1 is KGHSH, CDR2 LQKENI. V lost 8 bases to trimming and J lost 15 bases; unmatched junction nucleotides: 19. The CDR3 is CASIPGTSAHRSGFF. CDR3 bases: TGTGCCAGCATACCAGGGACTAGCGCACATCGCAGCGGGTTCTTC.

The chain is built from TRBV28 and TRBJ2-3, with D possibly being TRBD1 (7 bases). CDR1 MDHEN and CDR2 SYDVKM come from the germline V gene. The CDR3 has 16 residues. Trimming took off 0 bases at V and 2 bases at J, with 12 bases between the two ends. The chain's CDR3 is CASSLWEGADTDTQYF. CDR3 DNA sequence: TGTGCCAGCAGTTTATGGGAGGGGGCCGACACAGATACGCAGTATTTT.

The V call is TRBV28, the J call TRBJ2-7; D is undetermined. The CDR3 has 13 amino acids. With 7 bases removed from V and 3 bases from J, the gap between germline ends came to 13 bases. Germline lookup yields CDR1 MDHEN and CDR2 SYDVKM. The CDR3 region has the DNA TGTGCCAGCACCGGGCACAGATACTACGAGCAGTACTTC. This gives the protein CASTGHRYYEQYF.

The rearrangement joins TRBV28 to TRBJ2-7; 7 nucleotides agree with TRBD1. The CDR3 covers 14 residues. The V gene's germline CDR1 is MDHEN and CDR2 SYDVKM. The ends lost 5 bases at V and 6 bases at J; junction bases unmatched: 10. This CDR3 reads CASSKDRVMSEQYF. The CDR3 DNA is TGTGCCAGCAGTAAAGACAGGGTAATGAGCGAGCAGTACTTC.

The V and J genes are TRBV4-1 and TRBJ1-5, with 10 nucleotides matching TRBD1. V dropped 1 base and J dropped 1; count of bases not matched to a gene: 7. Germline CDR1 MGHRA, CDR2 YSYEKL. This CDR3 is built from 18 residues. The CDR3 here is CASSQAGQGVVSNQPQHF. The DNA of the CDR3 is TGCGCCAGCAGCCAAGCCGGACAGGGGGTGGTGAGCAATCAGCCCCAGCATTTT.